Below, one T cell receptor beta chain is given with its context. This clone's antigen is unknown. Nothing much larger sits one base from this clone, and base qualities are not available. TCRbeta CDR3 regions were amplified from genomic DNA using the immunoSEQ Assay, a bias-controlled multiplex PCR. The original methods were these. The number of nucleated cells in each sample was estimated from the amplification of reference gene primers within the assay. To quantify the absolute abundance of each unique TCRbeta CDR3 rearrangement, sequence reads were collapsed and filtered. Productive Simpson clonality was computed per sample as the square root of Simpson's diversity index over productive rearrangements. This is the immuneACCESS table as TCRdb keeps it, with only in-frame sequences that have V and J called. A part of the clones is gone; compared with another copy, unresolved V genes explain less than half, and the rest is unexplained. The V and J calls and clone size are taken from that table; D and trimming were inferred from the DNA. In all, the sample holds roughly 350,000 clones, and around nine tenths of those were seen once. In total, the top ten clones hold 5.5% to 7.5% of the sample.

This record comes from a study of blood T cell repertoires in COVID-19 (dated by TCRdb to 2020 to 2021). Turning to the overall study: Samples covering the acute and convalescent phases of COVID-19 were provided by collaborators in the United States, Italy and Spain. Where HLA class I and class II types were available, the types were taken from metadata supplied by the sample provider, not from assay-based typing. Subjects who had been exposed to COVID-19, were actively infected with it, or had recovered from it provided the deeply sampled blood TCRbeta repertoires that made up the dataset. Nearly every sample came with metadata listing a de-identified subject ID, COVID-19 status, age in years and sex. The prospective study material was composed of cDNA or gDNA derived from T cells, B-cell-depleted T cells, or PBMCs. The samples were drawn from the first 160 participants of the ongoing ImmuneRACE study and from 1,254 subjects provided by 6 global collaborators. The repertoires were released in a freely available public database intended as a resource for research on the immune response to SARS-CoV-2. Overall results and qualifications from the work: The amount of clinical and demographic metadata varied by source and participant and was provided uncurated.

At one collaborating source in Seattle, patients were enrolled during active infection and were followed longitudinally through the course of disease. Each collaborating institution followed its own protocols to collect whole blood in K2EDTA tubes. For TCRbeta analysis, collaborators shipped samples in one of three forms: frozen whole blood, isolated PBMCs, or DNA extracted from either of those sample types. This clonotype originated in a woman aged 70-85 years with COVID-19, enrolled during active disease. The specimen was peripheral blood.

The nucleotide sequence is TGTGCCATCAGTGAGTCATGGGACAGGGGGCATGCATCCTACAATGAGCAGTTCTTC. This translates into CAISESWDRGHASYNEQFF. This chain is built from TRBV10-3 and TRBJ2-1, with TRBD1 identical over 12 junction bases. The germline V gene supplies CDR1 ENHRY and CDR2 SYGVKD. Ends trimmed: V by 0 bases, J by 1 base; bases unmatched to a gene: 7. Measured from the cysteine to the phenylalanine, the CDR3 is 19 residues long. The read is trimmed to its CDR3 DNA, 57 bases read in frame from base 1.